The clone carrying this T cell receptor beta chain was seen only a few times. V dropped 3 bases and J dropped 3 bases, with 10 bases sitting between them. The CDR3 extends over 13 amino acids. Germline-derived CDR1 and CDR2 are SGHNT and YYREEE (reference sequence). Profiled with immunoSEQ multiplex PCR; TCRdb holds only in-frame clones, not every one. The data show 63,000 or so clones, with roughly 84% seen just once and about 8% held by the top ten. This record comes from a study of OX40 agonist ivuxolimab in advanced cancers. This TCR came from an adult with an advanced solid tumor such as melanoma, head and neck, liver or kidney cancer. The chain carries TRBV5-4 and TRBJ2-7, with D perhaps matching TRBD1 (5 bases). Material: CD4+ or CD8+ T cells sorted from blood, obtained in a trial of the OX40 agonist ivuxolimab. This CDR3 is CASSSDIVYEQYF. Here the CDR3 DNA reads TGTGCCAGCAGCTCGGACATAGTCTACGAGCAGTACTTC.